The rows below give T cell receptor beta chains drawn from one sample of a study of T cells of healthy individuals. TCRdb processed the 5' RACE reads anew with MiXCR; each CDR3 protein has one entry. The sample has about 60,000 distinct CDR3 sequences, roughly 17% seen once. The receptors here all came from a human donor in good health. CDR3s leave out the opening cysteine and the closing phenylalanine or tryptophan. The order of the fields is J gene, V gene, CDR3 protein.

j_gene: TRBJ2-1
v_gene: TRBV28
CDR3aa: ASSLNSQRGGDEQF

j_gene: TRBJ1-2
v_gene: TRBV30
CDR3aa: AWSVRVGPGYT

j_gene: TRBJ2-1
v_gene: TRBV4-1
CDR3aa: ASSQEFGWGGEQF

j_gene: TRBJ2-5
v_gene: TRBV3-1
CDR3aa: ASSQLDNQETQY

j_gene: TRBJ1-3
v_gene: TRBV14
CDR3aa: ASSRTSGNTIY

j_gene: TRBJ2-5
v_gene: TRBV7-6
CDR3aa: ASGTGSAETQY

j_gene: TRBJ2-7
v_gene: TRBV20-1
CDR3aa: SAKNRVGIHEQY

j_gene: TRBJ1-1
v_gene: TRBV9
CDR3aa: ASSVVGRVGTEAF

j_gene: TRBJ2-2
v_gene: TRBV4-1
CDR3aa: ASSQKTSGRAGELF

j_gene: TRBJ1-1
v_gene: TRBV4-2
CDR3aa: ASSQAQTGGSTEAF

j_gene: TRBJ1-6
v_gene: TRBV5-6
CDR3aa: ASSLRAYSPLH

j_gene: TRBJ2-3
v_gene: TRBV4-2
CDR3aa: ASKSSQGSDTQY

j_gene: TRBJ2-6
v_gene: TRBV2
CDR3aa: ASTNTGSGANVLT

j_gene: TRBJ1-2
v_gene: TRBV7-9
CDR3aa: ASSLSSHT

j_gene: TRBJ2-2
v_gene: TRBV6-5
CDR3aa: ASSYEGGNTGELF

j_gene: TRBJ2-7
v_gene: TRBV6-5
CDR3aa: ASSYEGGGEQY